This T cell receptor beta chain was sequenced in a study of blood T cell repertoires in COVID-19. For the study at large: COVID-19 samples, acute and convalescent, were from the United States, Italy and Spain.

The V end was cut by 2 bases, the J end by 7 bases, with 15 bases between. This CDR3 comprises 15 residues. Germline CDR1 MNHEY, CDR2 SVGEGT. How the authors handled the data: By means of reference gene primer amplification, nucleated cell counts were estimated. Produced via immunoSEQ multiplex PCR; TCRdb's table is partial and in-frame only. For V, J and clone size, that table is used; D and trimming come from the DNA. The data hold roughly 180,000 clones, with 80% to 90% observed a single time. This sequence was found in a man between 65 and 85 years old with active or convalescent COVID-19. The V gene is TRBV6-2 or TRBV6-3, the J gene TRBJ2-1; D might be TRBD1 (6 bases). Source material: peripheral blood. DNA of the CDR3: TGTGCCAGCAGTTACCAGGCACAAAGGGGGAATGAGCAGTTCTTC. Protein product: CASSYQAQRGNEQFF.